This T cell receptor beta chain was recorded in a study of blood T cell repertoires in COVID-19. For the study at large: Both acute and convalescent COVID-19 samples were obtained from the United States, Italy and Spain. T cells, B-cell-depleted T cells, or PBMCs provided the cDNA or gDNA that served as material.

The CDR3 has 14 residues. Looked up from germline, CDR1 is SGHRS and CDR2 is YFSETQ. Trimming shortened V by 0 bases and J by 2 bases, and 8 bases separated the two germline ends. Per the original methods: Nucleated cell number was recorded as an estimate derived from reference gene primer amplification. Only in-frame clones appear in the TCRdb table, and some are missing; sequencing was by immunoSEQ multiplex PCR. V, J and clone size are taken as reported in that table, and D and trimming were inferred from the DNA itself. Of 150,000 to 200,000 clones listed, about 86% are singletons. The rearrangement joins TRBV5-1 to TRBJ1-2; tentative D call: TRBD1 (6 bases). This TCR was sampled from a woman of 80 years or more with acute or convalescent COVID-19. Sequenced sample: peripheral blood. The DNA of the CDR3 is TGCGCCAGCAGCTTGGGGGACACGAACTATGGCTACACCTTC. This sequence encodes CASSLGDTNYGYTF.